This T cell receptor beta chain was documented in a study of beta chain features in type 1 diabetes. General study points: PCR, the amplification step, might favor shorter templates, equally in patients and controls. Within each of all four CD4+ subsets, Type 1 diabetes patients had TCRB CDR3s that were moderately but significantly shorter.

The V segment lost 4 bases and the J segment 3 bases; nucleotides outside the gene matches: 8. The CDR3 is made up of 15 amino acids. Germline-derived CDR1 and CDR2 are SGHTA and FQGNSA. Naive, central memory, regulatory and stem cell-like memory cells within the CD4+ compartment were sorted using CD45RO/CCR7/CD25/CD127/CD95/CD27. This clone has a handful of counts. No antigen is known for it. As every portion of the isolated RNA was reverse transcribed, the sequencing read expressed TCRB transcripts. Some clones are missing from TCRdb's copy, which holds only in-frame ones; the method was immunoSEQ multiplex PCR. The sample consists of roughly 400,000 clones, about 14% of them appearing once.

This sequence was found in a man aged 25 to 40 in good health. The chain couples TRBV7-2 to TRBJ2-5; 7 positions match TRBD1. The sample consisted of naive CD4+ T cells from blood. CDR3 amino acids: CASSSGTATKETQYF. In DNA, the CDR3 is TGTGCCAGCAGCTCCGGGACAGCAACAAAAGAGACCCAGTACTTC.